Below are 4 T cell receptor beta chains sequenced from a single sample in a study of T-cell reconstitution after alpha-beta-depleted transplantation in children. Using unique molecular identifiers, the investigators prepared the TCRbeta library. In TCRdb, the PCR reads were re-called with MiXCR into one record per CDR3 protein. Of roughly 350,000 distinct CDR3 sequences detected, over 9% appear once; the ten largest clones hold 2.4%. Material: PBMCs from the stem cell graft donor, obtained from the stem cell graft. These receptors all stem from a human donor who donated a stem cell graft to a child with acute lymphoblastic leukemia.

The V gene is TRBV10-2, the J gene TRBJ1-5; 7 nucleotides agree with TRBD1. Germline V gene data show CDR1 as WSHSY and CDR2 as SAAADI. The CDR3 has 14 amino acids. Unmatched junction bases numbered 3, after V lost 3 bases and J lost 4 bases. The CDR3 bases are TGCGCCAGCAGTGATGACAGGGAAAATCAGCCCCAGCATTTT. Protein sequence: CASSDDRENQPQHF.

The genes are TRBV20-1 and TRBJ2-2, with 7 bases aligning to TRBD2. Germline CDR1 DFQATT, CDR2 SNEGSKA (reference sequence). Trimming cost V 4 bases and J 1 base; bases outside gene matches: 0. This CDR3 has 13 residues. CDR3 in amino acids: CSATGGNTGELFF. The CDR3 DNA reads TGCAGTGCTACGGGGGGGAACACCGGGGAGCTGTTTTTT.

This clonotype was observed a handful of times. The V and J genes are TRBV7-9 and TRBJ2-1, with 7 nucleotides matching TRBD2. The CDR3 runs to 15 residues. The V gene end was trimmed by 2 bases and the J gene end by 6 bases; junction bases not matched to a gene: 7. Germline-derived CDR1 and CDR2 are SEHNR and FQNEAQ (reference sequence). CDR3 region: CASSLPQRESNEQFF. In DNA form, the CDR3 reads TGTGCCAGCAGCTTACCCCAGCGGGAATCCAATGAGCAGTTCTTC.

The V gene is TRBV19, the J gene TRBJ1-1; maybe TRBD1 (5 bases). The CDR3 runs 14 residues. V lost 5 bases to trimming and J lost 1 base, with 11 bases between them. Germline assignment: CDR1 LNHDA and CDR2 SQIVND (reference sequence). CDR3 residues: CASSFGGRNTEAFF. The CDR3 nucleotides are TGTGCCAGTAGTTTTGGGGGAAGGAACACTGAAGCTTTCTTT.